This T cell receptor (beta chain) comes out of a study of radiation and T cells in renal cell carcinoma. Using immunoSEQ multiplex PCR, the repertoire was profiled, and TCRdb retains in-frame clones only, with some absent. The data hold tens of thousands of clones, with approximately 80% observed a single time. Between the trimmed V and J ends, which lost 5 bases and 1 base, there was a span of 11 bases. The CDR3 spans 14 residues. Per the germline V gene, CDR1 is MNHEY and CDR2 is SVGAGI. Turning to this clone: The antigen is not known.

Study-wide findings and caveats: Top tumor clonotypes rose in blood 2 weeks post-radiation, then contracted.

Time point indicated: blood 2 weeks post-SBRT. The treatment: 15 Gy SBRT to primary tumor, nephrectomy 4 weeks later. The material sequenced was blood, taken from a patient whose treatment included radiotherapy and nephrectomy. The clonotype was recovered from a woman in her 70s with renal cell carcinoma. The V call is TRBV6-5, the J call TRBJ1-1; D gene ambiguous. This chain's CDR3 is CASSPDPQNTEAFF. CDR3 nucleotide sequence: TGTGCCAGCAGTCCAGACCCTCAGAACACTGAAGCTTTCTTT.